Sequencing of this T cell receptor beta chain was carried out in a study of T cell repertoires in cytomegalovirus infection. Study-level background: Selection of CMV epitopes for the study included recently identified HLA-C-restricted and well-studied HLA-B-restricted ones. CMV infection plus the matching HLA type was flagged by public TCR beta signatures. Study-wide results and limits: Using cumulative public TCR beta family frequency, the authors identified those who carried CMV together with the relevant HLA.

CDR1 and CDR2 from the germline V gene are SEHNR and FQNEAQ (reference sequence). V dropped 1 base and J dropped 0 bases, with 16 bases sitting between them. The CDR3 extends over 19 amino acids. MiXCR was run by TCRdb on the reads, yielding one entry per CDR3 protein. This table has about 47,000 distinct CDR3 sequences, around a fifth appearing once. This clonotype was seen a handful of times. Its antigen is unknown. The V call is TRBV7-9, the J call TRBJ2-6, with D unresolved. This sample comprised CD8+ T cells from cultured PBMCs, obtained from culture after CMV antigen stimulation. The clonotype was recovered from a human donor in good health (CMV status not recorded). Some clones in this sample may be carry-over from other donors' samples. This CDR3 reads CASSLEVYRHNSGANVLTF. Here the CDR3 DNA reads TGTGCCAGCAGCTTAGAAGTATATAGACACAACTCTGGGGCCAACGTCCTGACTTTC.